This T cell receptor (beta chain) was recovered during a study of blood T cell repertoires in COVID-19. Study context: Both acute and convalescent COVID-19 samples were obtained from the United States, Italy and Spain. T cells, B-cell-depleted T cells, or PBMCs provided the cDNA or gDNA that served as material.

Source study methods: Amplifying reference gene primers gave estimates of nucleated cell counts. Using immunoSEQ multiplex PCR, the repertoire was profiled, and TCRdb retains in-frame clones only, with some absent. V, J and clone size are those of that table, while D and trimming were read from the DNA. The sample has 200,000 to 250,000 clones, around four fifths seen once. With 0 bases removed from V and 7 bases from J, the gap between germline ends came to 7 bases. This CDR3 region has 12 residues. CDR1 is SGHNT and CDR2 is YYREEE in the germline V gene (reference sequence). The clonotype comes from a woman aged 55 to 70 who had recovered from COVID-19. This chain joins TRBV5-4 and TRBJ1-1; D remains unclear. Sequencing was performed on peripheral blood. The CDR3 nucleotides read TGTGCCAGCAGCTTGGCCCCTTTTGAAGCTTTCTTT. It is translated as CASSLAPFEAFF.